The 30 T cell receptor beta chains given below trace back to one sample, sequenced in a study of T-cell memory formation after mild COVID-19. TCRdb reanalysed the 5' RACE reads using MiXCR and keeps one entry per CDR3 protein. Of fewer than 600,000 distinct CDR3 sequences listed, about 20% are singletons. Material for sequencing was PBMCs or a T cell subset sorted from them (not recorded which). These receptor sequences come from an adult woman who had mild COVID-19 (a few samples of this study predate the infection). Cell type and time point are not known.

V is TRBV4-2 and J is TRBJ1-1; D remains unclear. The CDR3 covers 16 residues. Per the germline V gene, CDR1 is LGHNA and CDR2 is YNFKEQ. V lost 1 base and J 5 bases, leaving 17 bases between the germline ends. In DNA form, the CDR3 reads TGTGCCAGCAGCCAAGTGGAGGCATACATGGGGACTGAAGCTTTCTTT. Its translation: CASSQVEAYMGTEAFF.

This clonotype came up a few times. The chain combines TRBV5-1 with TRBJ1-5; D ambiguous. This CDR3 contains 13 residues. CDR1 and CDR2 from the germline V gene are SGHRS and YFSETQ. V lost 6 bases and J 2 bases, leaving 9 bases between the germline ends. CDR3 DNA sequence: TGCGCCAGCAAAGAAGACGGCAATCAGCCCCAGCATTTT. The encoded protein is CASKEDGNQPQHF.

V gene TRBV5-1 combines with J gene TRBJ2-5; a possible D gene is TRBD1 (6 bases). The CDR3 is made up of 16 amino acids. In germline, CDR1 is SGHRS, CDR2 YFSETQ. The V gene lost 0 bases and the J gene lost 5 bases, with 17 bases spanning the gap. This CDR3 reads CASSLDFGQTIETQYF. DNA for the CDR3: TGCGCCAGCAGCTTGGATTTCGGACAGACTATTGAGACCCAGTACTTC.

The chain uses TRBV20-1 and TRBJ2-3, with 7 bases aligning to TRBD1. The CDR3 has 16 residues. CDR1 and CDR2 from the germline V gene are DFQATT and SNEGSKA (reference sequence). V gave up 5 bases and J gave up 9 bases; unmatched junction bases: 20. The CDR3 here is CSAPPGQVDLRGTQYF. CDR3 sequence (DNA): TGCAGTGCTCCCCCCGGACAGGTGGATCTTCGGGGCACGCAGTATTTT.

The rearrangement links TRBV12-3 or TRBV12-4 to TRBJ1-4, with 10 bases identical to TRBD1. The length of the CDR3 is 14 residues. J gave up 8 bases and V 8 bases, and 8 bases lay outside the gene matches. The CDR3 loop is CASRSTGGGEKLFF. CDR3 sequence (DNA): TGTGCCAGCCGGTCGACAGGGGGCGGCGAAAAACTGTTTTTT.

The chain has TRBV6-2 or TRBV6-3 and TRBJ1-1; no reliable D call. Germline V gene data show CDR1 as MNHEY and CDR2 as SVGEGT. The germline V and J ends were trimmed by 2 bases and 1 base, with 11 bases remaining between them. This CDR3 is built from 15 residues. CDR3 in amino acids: CASSYVRMTNTEAFF. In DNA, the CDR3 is TGTGCCAGCAGTTACGTGAGAATGACGAACACTGAAGCTTTCTTT.

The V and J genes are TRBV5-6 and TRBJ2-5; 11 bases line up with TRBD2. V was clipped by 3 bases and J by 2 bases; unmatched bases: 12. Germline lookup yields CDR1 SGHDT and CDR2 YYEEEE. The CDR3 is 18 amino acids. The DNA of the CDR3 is TGTGCCAGCAGCTACCGGCCTAGCGGGGGGCAATGGCAAGAGACCCAGTACTTC. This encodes CASSYRPSGGQWQETQYF.

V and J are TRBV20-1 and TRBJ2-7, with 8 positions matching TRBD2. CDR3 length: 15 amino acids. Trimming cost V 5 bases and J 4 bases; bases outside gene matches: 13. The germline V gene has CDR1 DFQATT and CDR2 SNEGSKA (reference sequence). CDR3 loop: CSAHEPGGGRYEQYF. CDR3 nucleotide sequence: TGCAGTGCTCACGAGCCTGGCGGGGGGCGATACGAGCAGTACTTC.

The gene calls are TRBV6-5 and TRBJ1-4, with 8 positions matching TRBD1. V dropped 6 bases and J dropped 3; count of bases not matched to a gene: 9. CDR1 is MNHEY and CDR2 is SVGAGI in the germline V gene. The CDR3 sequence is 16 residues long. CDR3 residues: CASSPRRQGPNEKLFF. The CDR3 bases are TGTGCCAGCAGCCCCCGCAGACAGGGGCCTAATGAAAAACTGTTTTTT.

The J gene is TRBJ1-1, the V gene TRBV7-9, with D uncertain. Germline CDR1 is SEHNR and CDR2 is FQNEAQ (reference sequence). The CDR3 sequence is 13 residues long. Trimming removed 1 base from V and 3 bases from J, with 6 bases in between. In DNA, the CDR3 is TGTGCCAGCAGCTTAGAGTGGGACACTGAAGCTTTCTTT. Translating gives CASSLEWDTEAFF.

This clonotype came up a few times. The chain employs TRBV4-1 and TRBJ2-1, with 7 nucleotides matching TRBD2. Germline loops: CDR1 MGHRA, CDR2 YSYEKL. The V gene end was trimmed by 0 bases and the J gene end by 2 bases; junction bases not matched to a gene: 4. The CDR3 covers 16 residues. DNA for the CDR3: TGCGCCAGCAGCCAAGATCGGGGAGGGACCTACAATGAGCAGTTCTTC. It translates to CASSQDRGGTYNEQFF.

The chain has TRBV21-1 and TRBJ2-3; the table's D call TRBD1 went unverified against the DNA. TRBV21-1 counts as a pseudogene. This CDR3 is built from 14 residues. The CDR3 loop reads CASPGYRSADTQYF. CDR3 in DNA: TGTGCCAGCCCAGGGTACCGGAGCGCAGATACGCAGTATTTT.

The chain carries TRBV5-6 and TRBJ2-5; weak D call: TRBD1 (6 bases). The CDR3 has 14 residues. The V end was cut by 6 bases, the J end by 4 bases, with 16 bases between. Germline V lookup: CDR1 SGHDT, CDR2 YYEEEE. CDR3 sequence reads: CASTFVGGVETQYF. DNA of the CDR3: TGTGCCAGCACCTTCGTTGGGGGCGTAGAGACCCAGTACTTC.

CDR3 amino acids: CASSHPLGTGPQETQYF. In DNA, the CDR3 is TGTGCCAGCAGCCATCCCTTAGGCACAGGGCCACAAGAGACCCAGTACTTC. This sequence joins TRBV7-2 and TRBJ2-5; TRBD1 is a possible D gene (6 bases). The germline gives CDR1 SGHTA, CDR2 FQGNSA. This CDR3 has 17 residues. Trimming took off 5 bases at V and 2 bases at J, with 21 bases between the two ends. Full variable domain (rest looked up from reference TRBV7-2 and TRBJ2-5): GAGVSQSPSNKVTEKGKDVELRCDPISGHTALYWYRQSLGQGLEFLIYFQGNSAPDKSGLPSDRFSAERTGGSVSTLTIQRTQQEDSAVYLCASSHPLGTGPQETQYFGPGTRLLVL.

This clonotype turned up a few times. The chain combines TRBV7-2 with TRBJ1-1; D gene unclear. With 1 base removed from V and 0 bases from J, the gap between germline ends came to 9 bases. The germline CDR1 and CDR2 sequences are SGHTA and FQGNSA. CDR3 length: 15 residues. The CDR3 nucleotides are TGTGCCAGCAGCTTAGGGTCGGCGGTGAACACTGAAGCTTTCTTT. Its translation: CASSLGSAVNTEAFF.

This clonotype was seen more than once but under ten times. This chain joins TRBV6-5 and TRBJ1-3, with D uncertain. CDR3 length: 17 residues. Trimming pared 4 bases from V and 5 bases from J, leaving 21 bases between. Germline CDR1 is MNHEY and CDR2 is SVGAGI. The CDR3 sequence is CASSLSGSDFIRNTIYF. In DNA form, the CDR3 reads TGTGCCAGCAGTTTATCAGGATCGGACTTCATCCGAAACACCATATATTTT.

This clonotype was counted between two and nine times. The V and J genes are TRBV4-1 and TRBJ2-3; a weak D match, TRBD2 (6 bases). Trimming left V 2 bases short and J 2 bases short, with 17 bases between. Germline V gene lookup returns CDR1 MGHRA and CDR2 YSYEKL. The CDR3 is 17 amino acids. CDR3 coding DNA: TGCGCCAGCAGCCAACGGTGGGTAGCGGAGATCACAGATACGCAGTATTTT. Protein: CASSQRWVAEITDTQYF.

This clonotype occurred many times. The CDR3 nucleotides read TGTGCCAGCAGCCGATGGGGACTAGCGGGAGACACAGATACGCAGTATTTT. The encoded protein is CASSRWGLAGDTDTQYF. V is TRBV7-6 and J is TRBJ2-3; 14 positions agree with TRBD2. The CDR3 runs to 17 residues. CDR1 is SGHVS and CDR2 is FNYEAQ in the germline V gene. The trim removed 5 bases at V and 2 bases at J, leaving 6 bases unmatched.

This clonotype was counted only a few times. The CDR3 bases are TGTGCCAGCAGCCCCCGACAGGGAGGCAAAAACATTCAGTACTTC. Translating it yields CASSPRQGGKNIQYF. This rearrangement joins TRBV7-2 to TRBJ2-4; D possibly corresponds to TRBD1 (7 bases). The germline V gene encodes CDR1 SGHTA and CDR2 FQGNSA. CDR3 size: 15 residues. The V gene lost 5 bases and the J gene lost 3 bases, with 14 bases spanning the gap.

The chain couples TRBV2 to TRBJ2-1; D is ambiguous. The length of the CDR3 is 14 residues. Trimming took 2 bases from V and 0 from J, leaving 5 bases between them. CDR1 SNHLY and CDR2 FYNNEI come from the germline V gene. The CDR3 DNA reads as TGTGCCAGCAGTGAACGGAGCTCCTACAATGAGCAGTTCTTC. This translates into CASSERSSYNEQFF.

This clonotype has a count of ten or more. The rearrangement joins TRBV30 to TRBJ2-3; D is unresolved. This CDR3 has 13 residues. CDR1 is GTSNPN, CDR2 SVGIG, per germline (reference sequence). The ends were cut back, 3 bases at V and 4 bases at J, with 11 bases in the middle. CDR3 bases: TGTGCCTGGAGATGGCGCGCCCCAGATACGCAGTATTTT. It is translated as CAWRWRAPDTQYF.

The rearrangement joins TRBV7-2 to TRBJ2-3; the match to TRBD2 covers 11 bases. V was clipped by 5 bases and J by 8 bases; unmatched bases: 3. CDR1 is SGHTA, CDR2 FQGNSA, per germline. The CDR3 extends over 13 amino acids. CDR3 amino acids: CASSQLAGVTQYF. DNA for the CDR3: TGTGCCAGCAGCCAACTAGCGGGAGTTACGCAGTATTTT.

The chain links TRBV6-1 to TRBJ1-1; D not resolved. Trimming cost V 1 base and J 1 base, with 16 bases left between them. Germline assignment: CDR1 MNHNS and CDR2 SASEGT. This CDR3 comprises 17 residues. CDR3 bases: TGTGCCAGCAGTGAAGGGGGTCGTCCGAGGTGGAACACTGAAGCTTTCTTT. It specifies CASSEGGRPRWNTEAFF.

The CDR3 protein is CASSSGSGMGGNTIYF. As DNA, the CDR3 is TGTGCCAGCAGCTCGGGTTCGGGGATGGGTGGAAACACCATATATTTT. J is TRBJ1-3 and V is TRBV7-2; no clear D gene. Deletions cut 4 bases from V and 3 bases from J, with 16 bases between. CDR1 and CDR2 (germline): SGHTA, FQGNSA. This CDR3 has 16 amino acids.

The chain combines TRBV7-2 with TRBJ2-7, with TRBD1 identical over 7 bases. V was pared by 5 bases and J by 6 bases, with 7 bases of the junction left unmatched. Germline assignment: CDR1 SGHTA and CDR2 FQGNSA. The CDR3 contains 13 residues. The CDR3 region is CASSPWDSREQYF. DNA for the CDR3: TGTGCCAGCAGCCCTTGGGACAGCCGCGAGCAGTACTTC. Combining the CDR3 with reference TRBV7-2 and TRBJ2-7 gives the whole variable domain GAGVSQSPSNKVTEKGKDVELRCDPISGHTALYWYRQSLGQGLEFLIYFQGNSAPDKSGLPSDRFSAERTGGSVSTLTIQRTQQEDSAVYLCASSPWDSREQYFGPGTRLTVT.

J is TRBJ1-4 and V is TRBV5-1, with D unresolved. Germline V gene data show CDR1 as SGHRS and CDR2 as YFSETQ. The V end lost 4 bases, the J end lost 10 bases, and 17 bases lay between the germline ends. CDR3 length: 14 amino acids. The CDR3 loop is CASSRDKEGGKLFF. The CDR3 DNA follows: TGCGCCAGCAGCCGTGACAAGGAGGGCGGAAAACTGTTTTTT.

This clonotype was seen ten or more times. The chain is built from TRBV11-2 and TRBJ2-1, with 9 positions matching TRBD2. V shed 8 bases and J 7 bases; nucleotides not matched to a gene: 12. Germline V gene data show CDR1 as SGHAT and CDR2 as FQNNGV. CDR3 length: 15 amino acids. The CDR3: CASGPSTSGRNEQFF. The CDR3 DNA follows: TGTGCCAGCGGTCCGTCGACTAGCGGTCGGAATGAGCAGTTCTTC.

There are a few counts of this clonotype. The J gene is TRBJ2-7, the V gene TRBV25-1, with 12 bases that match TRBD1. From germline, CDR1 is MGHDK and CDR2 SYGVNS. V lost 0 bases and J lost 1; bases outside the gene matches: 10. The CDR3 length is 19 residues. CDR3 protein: CASSEYYGTGGKESYEQYF. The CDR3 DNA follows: TGTGCCAGCAGTGAATATTACGGGACAGGGGGCAAGGAGTCCTACGAGCAGTACTTC.

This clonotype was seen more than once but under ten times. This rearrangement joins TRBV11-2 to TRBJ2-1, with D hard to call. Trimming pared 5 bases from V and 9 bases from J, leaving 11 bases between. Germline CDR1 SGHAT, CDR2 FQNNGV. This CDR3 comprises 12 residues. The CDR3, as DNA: TGTGCCAGCAGCCTTAGGGAAGGTGAGCAGTTCTTC. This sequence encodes CASSLREGEQFF.

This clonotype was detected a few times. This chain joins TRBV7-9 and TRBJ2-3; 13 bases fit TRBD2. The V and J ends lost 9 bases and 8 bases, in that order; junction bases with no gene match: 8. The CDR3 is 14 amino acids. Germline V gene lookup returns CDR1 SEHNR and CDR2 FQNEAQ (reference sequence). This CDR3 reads CASGLAGVPGTQYF. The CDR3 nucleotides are TGTGCCAGTGGACTAGCGGGAGTTCCCGGTACGCAGTATTTT. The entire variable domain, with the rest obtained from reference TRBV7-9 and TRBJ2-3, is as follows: DTGVSQNPRHKITKRGQNVTFRCDPISEHNRLYWYRQTLGQGPEFLTYFQNEAQLEKSRLLSDRFSAERPKGSFSTLEIQRTEQGDSAMYLCASGLAGVPGTQYFGPGTRLTVL.